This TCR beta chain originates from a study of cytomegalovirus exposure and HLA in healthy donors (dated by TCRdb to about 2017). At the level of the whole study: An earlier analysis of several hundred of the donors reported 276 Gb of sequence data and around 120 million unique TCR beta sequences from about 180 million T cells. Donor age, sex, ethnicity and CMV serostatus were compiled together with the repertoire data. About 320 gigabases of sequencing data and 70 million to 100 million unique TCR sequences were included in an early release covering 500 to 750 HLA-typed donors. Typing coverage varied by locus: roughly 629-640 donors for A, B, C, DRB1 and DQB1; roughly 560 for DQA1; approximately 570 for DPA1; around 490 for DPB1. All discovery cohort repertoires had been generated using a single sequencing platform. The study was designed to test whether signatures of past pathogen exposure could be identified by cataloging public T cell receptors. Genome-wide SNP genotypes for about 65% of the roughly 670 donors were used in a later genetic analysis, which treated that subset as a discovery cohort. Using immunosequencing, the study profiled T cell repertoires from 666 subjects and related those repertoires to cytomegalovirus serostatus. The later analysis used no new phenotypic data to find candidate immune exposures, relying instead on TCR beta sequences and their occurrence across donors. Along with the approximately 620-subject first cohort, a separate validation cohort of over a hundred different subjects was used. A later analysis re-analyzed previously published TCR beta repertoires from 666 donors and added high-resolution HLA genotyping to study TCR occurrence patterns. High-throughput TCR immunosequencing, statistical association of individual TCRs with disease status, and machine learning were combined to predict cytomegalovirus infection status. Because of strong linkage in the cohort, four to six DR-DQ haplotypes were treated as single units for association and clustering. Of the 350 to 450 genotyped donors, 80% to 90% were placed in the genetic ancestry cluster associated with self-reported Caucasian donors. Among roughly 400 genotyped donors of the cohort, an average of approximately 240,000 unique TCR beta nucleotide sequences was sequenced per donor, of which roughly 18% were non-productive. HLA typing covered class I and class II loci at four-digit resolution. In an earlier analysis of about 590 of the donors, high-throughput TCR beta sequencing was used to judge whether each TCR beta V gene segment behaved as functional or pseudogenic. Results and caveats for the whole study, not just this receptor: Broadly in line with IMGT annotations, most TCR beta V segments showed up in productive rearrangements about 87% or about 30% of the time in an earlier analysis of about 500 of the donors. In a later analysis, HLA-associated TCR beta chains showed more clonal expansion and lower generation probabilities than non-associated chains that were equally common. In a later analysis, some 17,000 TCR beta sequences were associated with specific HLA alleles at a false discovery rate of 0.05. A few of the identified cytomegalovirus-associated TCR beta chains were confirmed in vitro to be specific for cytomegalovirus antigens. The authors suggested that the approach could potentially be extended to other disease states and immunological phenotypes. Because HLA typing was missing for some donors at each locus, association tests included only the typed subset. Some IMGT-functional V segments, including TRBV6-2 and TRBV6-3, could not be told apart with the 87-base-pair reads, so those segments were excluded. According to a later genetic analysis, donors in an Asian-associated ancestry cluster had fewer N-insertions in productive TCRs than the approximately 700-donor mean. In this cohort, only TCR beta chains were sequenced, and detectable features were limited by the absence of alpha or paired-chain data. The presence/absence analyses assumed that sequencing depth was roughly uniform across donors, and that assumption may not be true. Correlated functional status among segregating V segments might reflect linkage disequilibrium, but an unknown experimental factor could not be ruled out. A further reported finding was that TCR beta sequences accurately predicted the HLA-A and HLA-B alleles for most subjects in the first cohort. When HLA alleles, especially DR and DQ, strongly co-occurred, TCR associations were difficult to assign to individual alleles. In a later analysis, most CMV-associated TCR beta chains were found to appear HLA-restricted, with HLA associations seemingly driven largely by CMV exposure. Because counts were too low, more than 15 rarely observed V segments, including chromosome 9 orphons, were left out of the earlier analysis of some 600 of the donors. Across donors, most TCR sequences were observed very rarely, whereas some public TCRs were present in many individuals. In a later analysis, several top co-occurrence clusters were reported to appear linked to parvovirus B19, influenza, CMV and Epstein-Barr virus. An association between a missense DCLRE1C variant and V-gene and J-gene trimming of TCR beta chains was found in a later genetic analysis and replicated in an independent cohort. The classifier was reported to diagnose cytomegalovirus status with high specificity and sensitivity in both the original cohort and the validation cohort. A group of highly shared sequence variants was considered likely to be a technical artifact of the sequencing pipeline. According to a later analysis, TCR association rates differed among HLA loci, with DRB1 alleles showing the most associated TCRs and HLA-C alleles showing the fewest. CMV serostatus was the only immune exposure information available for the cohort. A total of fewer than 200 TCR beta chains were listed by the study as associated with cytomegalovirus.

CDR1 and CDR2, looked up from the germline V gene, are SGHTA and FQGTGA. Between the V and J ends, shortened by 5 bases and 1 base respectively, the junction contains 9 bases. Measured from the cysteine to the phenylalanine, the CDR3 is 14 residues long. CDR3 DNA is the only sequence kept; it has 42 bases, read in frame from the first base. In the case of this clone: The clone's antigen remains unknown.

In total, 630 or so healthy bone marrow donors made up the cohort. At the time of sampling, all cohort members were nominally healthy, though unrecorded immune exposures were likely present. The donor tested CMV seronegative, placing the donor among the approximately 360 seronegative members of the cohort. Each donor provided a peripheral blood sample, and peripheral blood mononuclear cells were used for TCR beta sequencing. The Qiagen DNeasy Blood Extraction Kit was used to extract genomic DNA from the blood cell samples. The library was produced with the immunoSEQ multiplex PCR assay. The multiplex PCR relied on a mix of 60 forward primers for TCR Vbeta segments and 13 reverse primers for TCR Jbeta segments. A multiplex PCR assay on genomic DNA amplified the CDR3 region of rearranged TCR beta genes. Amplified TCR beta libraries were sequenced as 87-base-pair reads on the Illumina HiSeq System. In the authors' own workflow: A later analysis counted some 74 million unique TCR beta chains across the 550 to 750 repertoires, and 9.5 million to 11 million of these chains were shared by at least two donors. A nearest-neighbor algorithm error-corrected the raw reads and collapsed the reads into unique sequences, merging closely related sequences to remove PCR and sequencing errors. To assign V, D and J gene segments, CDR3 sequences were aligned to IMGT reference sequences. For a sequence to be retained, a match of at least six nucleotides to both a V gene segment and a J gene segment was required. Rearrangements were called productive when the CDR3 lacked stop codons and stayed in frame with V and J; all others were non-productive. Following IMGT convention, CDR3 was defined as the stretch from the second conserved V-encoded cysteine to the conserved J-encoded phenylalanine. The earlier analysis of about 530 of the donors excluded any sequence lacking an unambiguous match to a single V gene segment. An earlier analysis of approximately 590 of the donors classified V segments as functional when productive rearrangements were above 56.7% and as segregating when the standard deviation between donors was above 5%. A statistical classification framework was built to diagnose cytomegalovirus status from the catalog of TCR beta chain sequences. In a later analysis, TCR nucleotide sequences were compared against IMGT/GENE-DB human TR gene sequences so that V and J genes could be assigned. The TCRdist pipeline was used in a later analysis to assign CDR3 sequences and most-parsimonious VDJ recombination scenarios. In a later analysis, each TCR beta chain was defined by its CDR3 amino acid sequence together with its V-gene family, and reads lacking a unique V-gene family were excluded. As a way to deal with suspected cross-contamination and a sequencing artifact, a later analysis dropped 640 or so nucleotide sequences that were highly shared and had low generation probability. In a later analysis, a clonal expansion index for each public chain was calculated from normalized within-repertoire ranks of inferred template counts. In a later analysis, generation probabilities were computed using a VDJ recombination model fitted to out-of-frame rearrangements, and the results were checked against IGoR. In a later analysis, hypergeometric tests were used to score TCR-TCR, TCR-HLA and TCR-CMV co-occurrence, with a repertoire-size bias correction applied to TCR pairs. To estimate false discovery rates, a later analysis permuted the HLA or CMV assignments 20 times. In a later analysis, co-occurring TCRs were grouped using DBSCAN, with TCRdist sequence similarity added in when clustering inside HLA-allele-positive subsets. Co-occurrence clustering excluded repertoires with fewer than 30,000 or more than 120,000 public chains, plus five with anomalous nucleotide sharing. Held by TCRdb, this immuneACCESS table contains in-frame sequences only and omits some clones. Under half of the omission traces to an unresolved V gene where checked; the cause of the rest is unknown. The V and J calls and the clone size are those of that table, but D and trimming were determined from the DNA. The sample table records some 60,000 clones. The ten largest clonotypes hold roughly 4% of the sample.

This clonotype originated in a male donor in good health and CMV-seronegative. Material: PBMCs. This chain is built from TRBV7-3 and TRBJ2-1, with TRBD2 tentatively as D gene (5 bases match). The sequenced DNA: TGTGCCAGCAGCCCCGGAGGTTCCTACAATGAGCAGTTCTTC. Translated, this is CASSPGGSYNEQFF.